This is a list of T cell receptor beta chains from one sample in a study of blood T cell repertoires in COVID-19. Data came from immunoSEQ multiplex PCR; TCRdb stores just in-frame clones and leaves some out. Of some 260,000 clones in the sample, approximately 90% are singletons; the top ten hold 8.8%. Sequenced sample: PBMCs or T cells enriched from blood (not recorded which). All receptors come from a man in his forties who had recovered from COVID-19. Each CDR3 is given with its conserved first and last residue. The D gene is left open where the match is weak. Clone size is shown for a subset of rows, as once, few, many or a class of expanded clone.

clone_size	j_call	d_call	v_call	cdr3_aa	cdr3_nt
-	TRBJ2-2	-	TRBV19	CASSIEASDLGGELFF	TGTGCCAGTAGTATAGAGGCTAGCGACCTCGGCGGGGAGCTGTTTTTT
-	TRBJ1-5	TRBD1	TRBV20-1	CSASLYGQALLNQPQHF	TGCAGTGCTAGTCTTTATGGACAGGCACTTCTTAATCAGCCCCAGCATTTT
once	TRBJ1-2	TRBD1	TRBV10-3	CAISQDREYGYTF	TGTGCCATCAGTCAGGACAGGGAATATGGCTACACCTTC
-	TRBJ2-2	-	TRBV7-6	CASSLGLDWSAGELFF	TGTGCCAGCAGCTTAGGGCTAGATTGGTCCGCGGGGGAGCTGTTTTTT
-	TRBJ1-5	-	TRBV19	CASSVRFVGAGGQPQHF	TGTGCCAGTAGTGTCCGGTTCGTCGGTGCGGGAGGTCAGCCCCAGCATTTT
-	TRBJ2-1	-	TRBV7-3	CASSAGASNEQFF	TGTGCCAGCAGCGCCGGAGCATCCAATGAGCAGTTCTTC
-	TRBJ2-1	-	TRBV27	CASSLASGSYNEQFF	TGTGCCAGCAGTTTAGCCAGCGGCTCCTACAATGAGCAGTTCTTC
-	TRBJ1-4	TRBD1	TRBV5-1	CASSRQGLATNEKLFF	TGCGCCAGCAGCAGACAGGGACTCGCTACTAATGAAAAACTGTTTTTT
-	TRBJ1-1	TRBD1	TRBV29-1	CSVEVTGGMSTEAFF	TGCAGCGTTGAAGTGACAGGGGGCATGAGCACTGAAGCTTTCTTT
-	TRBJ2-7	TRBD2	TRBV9	CASSVGRGDHEQYF	TGTGCCAGCAGCGTAGGACGGGGGGACCACGAGCAGTACTTC
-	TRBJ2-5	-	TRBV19	CASSIGGGAMEETQYF	TGTGCCAGTAGTATTGGAGGGGGCGCGATGGAAGAGACCCAGTACTTC
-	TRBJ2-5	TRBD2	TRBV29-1	CSASGWAGGGETQYF	TGCAGCGCGTCGGGTTGGGCGGGAGGAGGAGAGACCCAGTACTTC
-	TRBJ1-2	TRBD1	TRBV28	CASNTDRGYGYTF	TGTGCCAGCAATACGGACAGGGGTTATGGCTACACCTTC
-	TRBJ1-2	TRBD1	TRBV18	CASSRTGERNGYTF	TGTGCCAGCTCTCGGACAGGGGAGAGGAATGGCTACACCTTC
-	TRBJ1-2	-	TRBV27	CASRRGSNYGYTF	TGTGCCAGCAGGCGGGGCAGTAACTATGGCTACACCTTC
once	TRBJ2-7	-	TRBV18	CASSPTSPGVSYEQYF	TGTGCCAGCTCACCCACTAGCCCCGGAGTGTCCTACGAGCAGTACTTC
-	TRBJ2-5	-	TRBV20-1	CSAEPKETQYF	TGCAGTGCCGAACCTAAAGAGACCCAGTACTTC
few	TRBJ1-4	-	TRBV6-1	CASSEARGTGEKLFF	TGTGCCAGCAGTGAAGCGAGGGGGACCGGTGAAAAACTGTTTTTT
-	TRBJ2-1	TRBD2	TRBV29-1	CSVGLAGEGYNEQFF	TGCAGCGTAGGACTAGCGGGAGAGGGTTACAATGAGCAGTTCTTC
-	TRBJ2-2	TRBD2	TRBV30	CAWSVYFGTSGTQTTGELFF	TGTGCCTGGAGTGTATATTTTGGGACTAGCGGGACACAAACAACCGGGGAGCTGTTTTTT
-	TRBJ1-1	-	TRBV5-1	CASSLLAGKNTEAFF	TGCGCCAGCAGCTTGCTCGCAGGGAAGAACACTGAAGCTTTCTTT
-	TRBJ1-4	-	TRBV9	CASSVAGGTLEKLFF	TGTGCCAGCAGCGTAGCGGGGGGAACGTTGGAAAAACTGTTTTTT
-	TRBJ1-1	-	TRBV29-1	CSVEGRQRTEAFF	TGCAGCGTTGAGGGAAGACAGAGGACTGAAGCTTTCTTT
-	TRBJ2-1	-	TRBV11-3	CASSSIRGSYNEQFF	TGTGCCAGCAGCTCTATCAGGGGTTCCTACAATGAGCAGTTCTTC
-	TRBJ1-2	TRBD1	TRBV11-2	CASRGQGANQDGYTF	TGTGCCAGCAGAGGACAGGGGGCTAATCAGGATGGCTACACCTTC
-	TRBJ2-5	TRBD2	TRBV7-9	CASSLIAGGGETQYF	TGTGCCAGCAGCCTCATAGCGGGGGGAGGTGAGACCCAGTACTTC
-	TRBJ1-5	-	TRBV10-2	CASSEYQGFRQPQHF	TGCGCCAGCAGTGAGTATCAGGGTTTTCGCCAGCCCCAGCATTTT
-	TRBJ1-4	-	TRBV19	CASSMFNNPQSGEKLFF	TGTGCCAGTAGTATGTTTAATAATCCGCAGTCAGGTGAAAAACTGTTTTTT
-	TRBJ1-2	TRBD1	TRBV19	CASSHRDSYYGYTF	TGTGCCAGTAGTCACCGGGACAGCTACTATGGCTACACCTTC
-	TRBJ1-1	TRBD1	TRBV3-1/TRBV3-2	CASSRYRGSLRTNTEAFF	TGTGCCAGCAGCCGGTACAGGGGGAGCCTGAGAACCAACACTGAAGCTTTCTTT
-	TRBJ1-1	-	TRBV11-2	CASSTGVTEAFF	TGTGCCAGCAGCACCGGGGTGACTGAAGCTTTCTTT
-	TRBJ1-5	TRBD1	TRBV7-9	CASSRGTGGFQPQHF	TGTGCCAGCAGCCGTGGGACAGGGGGATTTCAGCCCCAGCATTTT
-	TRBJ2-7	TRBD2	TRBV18	CASSPRGLAGVSYEQYF	TGTGCCAGCTCACCACGCGGACTAGCGGGAGTCTCCTACGAGCAGTACTTC
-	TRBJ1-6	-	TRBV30	CAWSIRGGGGSPLHF	TGTGCCTGGTCTATCCGTGGCGGCGGGGGGTCACCCCTCCACTTT
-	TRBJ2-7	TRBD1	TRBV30	CAAARTGISEQYF	TGTGCCGCAGCAAGGACAGGTATTAGCGAGCAGTACTTC
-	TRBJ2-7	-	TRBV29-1	CSVVGTFYEQYF	TGCAGCGTTGTAGGGACATTCTACGAGCAGTACTTC
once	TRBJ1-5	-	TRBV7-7	CASILQGGQPQHF	TGTGCTAGCATCCTTCAGGGCGGTCAGCCCCAGCATTTT
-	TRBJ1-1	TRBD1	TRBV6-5	CASRGQPNTEAFF	TGTGCCAGCAGGGGACAGCCGAACACTGAAGCTTTCTTT
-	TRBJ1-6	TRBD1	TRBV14	CASSPRTGSTSPLHF	TGTGCCAGCAGCCCTAGGACAGGGTCGACTTCACCCCTCCACTTT